Here is one TCR beta chain with its context. The repertoire was sequenced with immunoSEQ multiplex PCR; TCRdb's copy has only in-frame clones and lacks some. Found here are approximately 140,000 clones, around 85% of them singletons; the top ten hold about 3%. This sample is drawn from a study of blood T cell repertoires in COVID-19. In the study overall: T cells, B-cell-depleted T cells, or PBMCs provided the cDNA or gDNA that served as material.

Per germline, CDR1 MRHNA and CDR2 SNTAGT. Unmatched junction bases numbered 6, after V lost 6 bases and J lost 6 bases. The CDR3 totals 14 residues. The clonotype was recovered from a woman aged 40 to 50 with active or convalescent COVID-19. Source material: peripheral blood. The V and J genes are TRBV6-4 and TRBJ2-1, with TRBD1 identical over 9 bases. In nucleotides, the CDR3 is TGTGCCAGCAGCGGGGGACAGGGAATCAATGAGCAGTTCTTC. As protein: CASSGGQGINEQFF.